This entry describes one TCR beta chain. The sample comes from a study of CD8 T cells in Susac syndrome. From germline, CDR1 is SGHTA and CDR2 FQGNSA. Trimming removed 3 bases from V and 13 bases from J; junction bases left unmatched: 5. This CDR3 is built from 12 residues. The control group consisted of healthy donors matched for age and sex. Random hexamers were used to reverse transcribe an amount of 0.5 to 1 ug RNA. Using its own MiXCR run on the immunoSEQ multiplex PCR reads, TCRdb lists one record per CDR3 protein. Among tens of thousands of distinct CDR3 sequences listed, over 85% were seen once.

The sequencing sample was made of CD8+ T cells from PBMCs. This clonotype was obtained from a human donor in good health. This sequence joins TRBV7-2 and TRBJ1-4; 7 bases map to TRBD1. CDR3 in DNA: TGTGCCAGCAGCTTTTCGGACAGGACACTGTTTTTT. Translation: CASSFSDRTLFF.